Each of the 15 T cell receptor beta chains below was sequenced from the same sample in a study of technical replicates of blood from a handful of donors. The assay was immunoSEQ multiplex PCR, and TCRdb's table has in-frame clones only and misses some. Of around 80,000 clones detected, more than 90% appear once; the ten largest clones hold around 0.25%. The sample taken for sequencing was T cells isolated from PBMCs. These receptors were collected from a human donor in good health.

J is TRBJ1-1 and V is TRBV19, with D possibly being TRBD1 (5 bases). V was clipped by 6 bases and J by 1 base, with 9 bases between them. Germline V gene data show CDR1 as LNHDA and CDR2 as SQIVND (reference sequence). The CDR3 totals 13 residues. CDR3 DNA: TGTGCCAGTAGCTCCCAGGGGAACACTGAAGCTTTCTTT. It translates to CASSSQGNTEAFF.

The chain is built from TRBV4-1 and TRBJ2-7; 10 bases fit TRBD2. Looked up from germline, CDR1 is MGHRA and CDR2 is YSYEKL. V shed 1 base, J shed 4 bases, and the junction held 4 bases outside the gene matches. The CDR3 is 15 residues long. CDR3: CASSQGSSGSYEQYF. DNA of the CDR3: TGCGCCAGCAGCCAAGGGTCTAGCGGGAGTTACGAGCAGTACTTC.

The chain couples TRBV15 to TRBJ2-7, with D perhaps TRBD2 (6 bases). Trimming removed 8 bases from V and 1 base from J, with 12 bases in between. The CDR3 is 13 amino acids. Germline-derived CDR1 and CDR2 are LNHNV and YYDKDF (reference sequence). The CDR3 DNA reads TGTGCCACCTGCACGGGGGTATCCTACGAGCAGTACTTC. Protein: CATCTGVSYEQYF.

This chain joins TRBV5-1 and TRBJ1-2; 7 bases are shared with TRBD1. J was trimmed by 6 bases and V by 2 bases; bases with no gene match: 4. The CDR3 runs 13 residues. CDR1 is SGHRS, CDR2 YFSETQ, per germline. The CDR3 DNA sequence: TGCGCCAGCAGCTTACAGGGGAGAGATGGCTACACCTTC. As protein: CASSLQGRDGYTF.

This CDR3 reads CASSITTGTENQPQHF. The CDR3 DNA follows: TGTGCCAGTAGTATAACTACCGGGACAGAGAATCAGCCCCAGCATTTT. This rearrangement joins TRBV19 to TRBJ1-5, with TRBD1 matching 7 bases. This CDR3 has 16 residues. Losses at the gene ends were 2 bases for V and 4 bases for J; bases not matched to a gene: 8. CDR1 LNHDA and CDR2 SQIVND come from the germline V gene (reference sequence).

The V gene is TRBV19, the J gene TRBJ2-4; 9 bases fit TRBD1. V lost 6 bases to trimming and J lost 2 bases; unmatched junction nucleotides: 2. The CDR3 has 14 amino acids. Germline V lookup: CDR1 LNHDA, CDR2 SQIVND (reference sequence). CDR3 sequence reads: CASRDRGTKNIQYF. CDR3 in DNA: TGTGCCAGTAGGGACAGGGGTACCAAAAACATTCAGTACTTC.

CDR3 coding DNA: TGTGCCAGCAGTGGGACAGGGGGGAGTCTGGTAGTTGAAAAACTGTTTTTT. It yields the protein CASSGTGGSLVVEKLFF. This chain joins TRBV27 and TRBJ1-4; 11 bases match TRBD1. The CDR3 is 17 residues long. V trimming: 5 bases; J trimming: 7 bases; junction bases outside the gene matches: 12. Germline values: CDR1 MNHEY, CDR2 SMNVEV (reference sequence).

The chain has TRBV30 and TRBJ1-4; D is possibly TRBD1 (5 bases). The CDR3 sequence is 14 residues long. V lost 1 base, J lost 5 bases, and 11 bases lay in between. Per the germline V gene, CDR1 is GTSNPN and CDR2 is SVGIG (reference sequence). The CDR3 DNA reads TGTGCCTGGAGTGCCGGGGGTAAGAATGAAAAACTGTTTTTT. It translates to CAWSAGGKNEKLFF.

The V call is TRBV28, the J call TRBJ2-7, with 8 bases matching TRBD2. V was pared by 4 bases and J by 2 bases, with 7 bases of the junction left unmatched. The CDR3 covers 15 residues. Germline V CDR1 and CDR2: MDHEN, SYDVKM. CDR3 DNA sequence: TGTGCCAGCAGTTGGCCTAGCGGGCCCCCCTACGAGCAGTACTTC. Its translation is CASSWPSGPPYEQYF.

The DNA of the CDR3 is TGTGCCAGCAGCTTAGTACAGGGAAACTCCTACGAGCAGTACTTC. This gives the protein CASSLVQGNSYEQYF. V is TRBV7-6 and J is TRBJ2-7; D possibly corresponds to TRBD1 (6 bases). The CDR3 runs to 15 residues. CDR1 is SGHVS and CDR2 is FNYEAQ in the germline V gene. Trimming stripped 1 base from V and 0 bases from J, with 10 bases between.

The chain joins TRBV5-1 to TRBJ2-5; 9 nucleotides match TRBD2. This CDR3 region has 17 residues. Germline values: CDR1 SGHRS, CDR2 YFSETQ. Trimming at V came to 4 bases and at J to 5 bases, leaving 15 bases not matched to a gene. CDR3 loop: CASSGGLATELWETQYF. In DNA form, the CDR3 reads TGCGCCAGCAGCGGGGGACTAGCTACCGAGTTATGGGAGACCCAGTACTTC. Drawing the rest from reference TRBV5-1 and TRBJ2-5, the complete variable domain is KAGVTQTPRYLIKTRGQQVTLSCSPISGHRSVSWYQQTPGQGLQFLFEYFSETQRNKGNFPGRFSGRQFSNSRSEMNVSTLELGDSALYLCASSGGLATELWETQYFGPGTRLLVL.

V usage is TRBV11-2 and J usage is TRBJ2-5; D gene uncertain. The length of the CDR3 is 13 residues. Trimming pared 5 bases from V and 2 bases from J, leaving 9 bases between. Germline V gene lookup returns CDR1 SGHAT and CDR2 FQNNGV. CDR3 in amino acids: CASSPAAQETQYF. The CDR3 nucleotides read TGTGCCAGCAGCCCCGCGGCTCAAGAGACCCAGTACTTC.

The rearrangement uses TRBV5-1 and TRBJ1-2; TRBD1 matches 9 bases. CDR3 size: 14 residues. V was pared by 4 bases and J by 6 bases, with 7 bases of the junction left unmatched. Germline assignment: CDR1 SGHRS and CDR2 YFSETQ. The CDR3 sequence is CASSPEDRGDGYTF. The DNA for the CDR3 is TGCGCCAGCAGCCCGGAAGACAGGGGGGATGGCTACACCTTC.

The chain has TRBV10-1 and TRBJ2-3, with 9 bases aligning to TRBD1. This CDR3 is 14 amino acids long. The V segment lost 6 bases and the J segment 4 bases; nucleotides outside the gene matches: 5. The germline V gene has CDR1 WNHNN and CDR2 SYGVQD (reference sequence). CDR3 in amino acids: CASSSGQGPDTQYF. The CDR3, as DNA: TGCGCCAGCAGCTCGGGACAGGGTCCAGATACGCAGTATTTT.

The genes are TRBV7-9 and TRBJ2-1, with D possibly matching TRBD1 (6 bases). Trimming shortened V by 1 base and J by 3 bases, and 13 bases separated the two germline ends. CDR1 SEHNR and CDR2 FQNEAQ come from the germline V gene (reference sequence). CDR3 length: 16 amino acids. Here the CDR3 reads CASSLGSGTYYNEQFF. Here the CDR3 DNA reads TGTGCCAGCAGCTTAGGTTCTGGGACATACTACAATGAGCAGTTCTTC.